Presented here are 9 T cell receptor beta chains from one specimen sequenced in a study of immune heterogeneity within non-small cell lung tumors. Multiplex PCR with 32 V and 13 J primers amplified TCR beta CDR3. TCRdb processed the multiplex PCR reads anew with MiXCR; each CDR3 protein has one entry. Of under 13,000 distinct CDR3 sequences detected, nearly 30% appear once; the ten largest clones hold under 25%. Bulk tumor genomic DNA, roughly 590 ng per sample, was used as template. During surgery, several far-apart biopsies were obtained from every primary tumor. Their non-small cell lung cancer was newly diagnosed and untreated, and the patients underwent curative surgery. The sequenced sample was lung tumor tissue. The receptors were sampled from a woman between 45 and 60 years old with non-small cell lung cancer.

Regarding this clonotype: The junction shows a germline mismatch at one end, possibly a read error. The chain is built from TRBV20-1 and TRBJ1-2, with 8 bases that match TRBD1. This CDR3 is 14 amino acids long. Germline V gene sequence: CDR1 DFQATT, CDR2 SNEGSKA (reference sequence). In nucleotides, the CDR3 is TGCAGTGCTTCAGACAGGGGTATGATCTATGGTTACACCTTC. Translated: CSASDRGMIYGYTF.

This clonotype came up many times. The chain carries TRBV7-8 and TRBJ1-3, with D uncertain. Germline lookup yields CDR1 SGHVS and CDR2 FQNEAQ. V gave up 5 bases and J gave up 8 bases, with 16 bases separating them. The CDR3 spans 14 residues. The CDR3 here is CASSPGGPWDTIYF. The CDR3 DNA reads as TGTGCCAGCAGCCCGGGAGGCCCGTGGGACACCATATATTTT.

This clonotype is medium-sized in the sample. The chain has TRBV6-1 and TRBJ2-3, with D perhaps TRBD1 (6 bases). V was shortened by 8 bases and J by 0 bases, with 21 bases between the two germline ends. The CDR3 consists of 17 residues. Germline V gene lookup returns CDR1 MNHNS and CDR2 SASEGT. CDR3 loop: CASENLGGGTSTDTQYF. The CDR3, as DNA: TGTGCCAGCGAAAATTTAGGTGGGGGCACTAGCACAGATACGCAGTATTTT.

V usage is TRBV2 and J usage is TRBJ2-1, with unresolved D. Per the germline V gene, CDR1 is SNHLY and CDR2 is FYNNEI. V was clipped by 6 bases and J by 8 bases, with 11 bases between them. The CDR3 is 12 residues long. The CDR3, as DNA: TGTGCCAGCAGCCAAGTAAGCTATGAGCAGTTCTTC. The encoded protein is CASSQVSYEQFF.

This clonotype was detected only a few times. The junction and the germline gene differ at one end; a read error may be behind it. The chain has TRBV7-7 and TRBJ2-5; D gene uncertain. The length of the CDR3 is 13 residues. The V gene's germline CDR1 is SSHAT and CDR2 FNYEAQ (reference sequence). The CDR3 here is CASSLVPSETQYF. In nucleotides, the CDR3 is TGTGCTAGCAGCTTAGTACCGTCTGAGACCCAGTACTTC. The full variable domain, its missing parts supplied by reference TRBV7-7 and TRBJ2-5, is GAGVSQSPRYKVTKRGQDVTLRCDPISSHATLYWYQQALGQGPEFLTYFNYEAQPDKSGLPSDRFSAERPEGSISTLTIQRTEQRDSAMYRCASSLVPSETQYFGPGTRLLVL.

The chain carries TRBV2 and TRBJ2-5; D is unresolved. Trimming cost V 1 base and J 5 bases, with 14 bases left between them. The CDR3 is made up of 15 amino acids. CDR1 is SNHLY, CDR2 FYNNEI, per germline. CDR3 protein: CASSEGERESETQYF. The CDR3 DNA follows: TGTGCCAGCAGTGAAGGGGAACGCGAGTCTGAGACCCAGTACTTC.

CDR3 sequence: CASSSGQGDNQPQHF. CDR3 sequence (DNA): TGTGCCAGCAGCTCGGGACAGGGGGACAATCAGCCCCAGCATTTT. This sequence joins TRBV7-6 and TRBJ1-5; 11 bases are a match to TRBD1. V trimming: 4 bases; J trimming: 3 bases; junction bases outside the gene matches: 2. There are 15 residues in the CDR3. CDR1 SGHVS and CDR2 FNYEAQ come from the germline V gene. Variable domain in full (rest from reference TRBV7-6 and TRBJ1-5): GAGVSQSPRYKVTKRGQDVALRCDPISGHVSLYWYRQALGQGPEFLTYFNYEAQQDKSGLPNDRFSAERPEGSISTLTIQRTEQRDSAMYRCASSSGQGDNQPQHFGDGTRLSIL.

Notes on this clonotype: A clone one base away is much larger, so this may be a read error. The rearrangement joins TRBV5-1 to TRBJ2-7; D possibly uses TRBD1 or TRBD2 (6 bases each). The CDR3 is made up of 15 amino acids. Germline V gene data show CDR1 as SGHRS and CDR2 as YFSETQ. The V end lost 1 base, the J end lost 6 bases, and 17 bases lay between the germline ends. CDR3 DNA sequence: TGCGCCAGCAGCTTGAGACTAGGGGGAGGAGGCGAGCAGTACTTC. Amino acids: CASSLRLGGGGEQYF.

The table lists this clonotype with many counts. The CDR3 spells CASSFGQPQHF. CDR3 nucleotide sequence: TGTGCCAGCAGCTTCGGGCAGCCCCAGCATTTT. The chain has TRBV12-3 or TRBV12-4 and TRBJ1-5; no clear D gene. The CDR3 has 11 amino acids. Trimming took off 6 bases at V and 7 bases at J, with 7 bases between the two ends.